The 12 T cell receptor beta chains below come from one sample, sequenced in a study of shared clonotypes between healthy human individuals. TCRdb's copy holds only in-frame clones and misses some; the assay was immunoSEQ multiplex PCR. The profile covers about 2.5 million clones, with just under 95% appearing a single time and 0.37% taken by the ten largest. The sequenced material came from naive CD4+ T cells from PBMCs. The subset was: CD45RA+ positively selected. The receptor source for this set is a man between 18 and 35 years old in good health. Some clones in this sample may be carry-over from other donors' samples.

This rearrangement joins TRBV7-9 to TRBJ1-5, with D tentatively TRBD1 (5 bases). CDR1 is SEHNR, CDR2 FQNEAQ, per germline (reference sequence). Trimming removed 5 bases at V and 4 bases at J, with 15 bases between. The CDR3 consists of 15 residues. CDR3 amino acids: CASSAGTGVNQPQHF. The CDR3 DNA reads TGTGCCAGCAGCGCCGGGACTGGGGTTAATCAGCCCCAGCATTTT.

The chain is built from TRBV28 and TRBJ2-7; TRBD2 is a possible D gene (5 bases). CDR3 length equals 17 residues. With 5 bases removed from V and 4 bases from J, the gap between germline ends came to 24 bases. CDR1 is MDHEN and CDR2 is SYDVKM in the germline V gene. The DNA of the CDR3 is TGTGCCAGCAGTCCCCAGGTCCCTCGGCTAGCTACATACGAGCAGTACTTC. Protein sequence: CASSPQVPRLATYEQYF.

The J gene is TRBJ1-2, the V gene TRBV18; a possible D gene is TRBD1 (5 bases). Germline V gene lookup returns CDR1 KGHSH and CDR2 LQKENI. The CDR3 sequence is 15 residues long. Trimming pared 4 bases from V and 1 base from J, leaving 13 bases between. CDR3 region: CASSLIRDRNYGYTF. The DNA for the CDR3 is TGTGCCAGCTCACTTATCAGGGATCGTAACTATGGCTACACCTTC.

The chain recombines TRBV30 with TRBJ2-4, with TRBD2 identical over 8 bases. CDR1 is GTSNPN, CDR2 SVGIG, per germline (reference sequence). The CDR3 loop spans 14 amino acids. J lost 0 bases, V lost 3 bases, and 1 base had no gene match. CDR3 in amino acids: CAWRTSGAKNIQYF. The CDR3, as DNA: TGTGCCTGGAGAACTAGCGGAGCCAAAAACATTCAGTACTTC.

The chain has TRBV18 and TRBJ1-4; D gene uncertain. Trimming stripped 3 bases from V and 4 bases from J, with 9 bases between. In germline, CDR1 is KGHSH, CDR2 LQKENI. This CDR3 is built from 14 residues. This CDR3 reads CASSPVQYNEKLFF. CDR3 coding DNA: TGTGCCAGCTCACCGGTACAGTATAATGAAAAACTGTTTTTT.

This chain links TRBV28 with TRBJ1-2, with D possibly matching TRBD1 (6 bases). The CDR3 is made up of 14 amino acids. V lost 6 bases and J lost 3, with 14 bases in between. Germline V gives CDR1 MDHEN, CDR2 SYDVKM. CDR3 in amino acids: CASRGALPYYGYTF. CDR3 DNA: TGTGCCAGCAGGGGGGCCTTACCCTACTATGGCTACACCTTC.

The J gene is TRBJ1-2, the V gene TRBV27, with D unclear. The CDR3 spans 12 residues. V lost 5 bases to trimming and J lost 8 bases, with 12 bases between them. Germline V gene data show CDR1 as MNHEY and CDR2 as SMNVEV (reference sequence). The CDR3 protein is CASSPYLGGYTF. For the CDR3, the DNA is TGTGCCAGCAGTCCATACCTTGGGGGCTACACCTTC.

This clone appeared a single time. The rearrangement links TRBV7-8 to TRBJ2-7; 7 nucleotides line up with TRBD1. The CDR3 spans 16 residues. Germline lookup yields CDR1 SGHVS and CDR2 FQNEAQ. Trimming took 4 bases from V and 2 from J; bases not matched to a gene: 11. The CDR3 DNA sequence: TGTGCCAGCAGCTCGGCTAACAGGGGTGGGCCCTACGAGCAGTACTTC. This translates into CASSSANRGGPYEQYF.

The rearrangement joins TRBV5-1 to TRBJ2-5, with TRBD2 identical over 8 bases. Germline V gives CDR1 SGHRS, CDR2 YFSETQ. The CDR3 is 15 residues long. Germline trimming cut 3 bases from V and 5 bases from J; bases unmatched to any gene: 9. The CDR3 DNA reads TGCGCCAGCAGCTCCTTACCCACTAGCGGCGAGACCCAGTACTTC. Encoded protein: CASSSLPTSGETQYF.

J is TRBJ2-3 and V is TRBV4-1; 11 bases align to TRBD2. Germline trimming cut 1 base from V and 6 bases from J; bases unmatched to any gene: 9. CDR1 MGHRA and CDR2 YSYEKL come from the germline V gene. This CDR3 region has 17 residues. CDR3 protein: CASSQVGTSGRADTQYF. The CDR3 nucleotides read TGCGCCAGCAGCCAAGTTGGGACTAGCGGCCGAGCCGATACGCAGTATTTT.

The chain combines TRBV18 with TRBJ1-3, with D uncertain. Trimming removed 3 bases from V and 8 bases from J, with 5 bases in between. The CDR3 covers 11 residues. CDR1 KGHSH and CDR2 LQKENI come from the germline V gene. The CDR3 coding sequence is TGTGCCAGCTCACCGAGCGACACCATATATTTT. Amino acid sequence: CASSPSDTIYF.

The chain employs TRBV7-2 and TRBJ1-1, with 9 bases lining up with TRBD1. The CDR3 spans 16 residues. From germline, CDR1 is SGHTA and CDR2 FQGNSA. Losses at the gene ends were 6 bases for V and 4 bases for J; bases not matched to a gene: 12. CDR3 nucleotides: TGTGCCAGCAGGGATTATACAGGGGGCTCAGGCACTGAAGCTTTCTTT. The encoded protein is CASRDYTGGSGTEAFF.